This paragraph reports one T cell receptor beta chain. The length of the CDR3 is 15 residues. After removal of 4 bases from V and 4 bases from J, the junction contained 11 bases not matched to a gene. Germline lookup yields CDR1 SGHRS and CDR2 YFSETQ. Assay: immunoSEQ multiplex PCR; the TCRdb copy retains only in-frame clones and omits some. Altogether 75,000 to 95,000 clones are present, approximately 93% being singletons, with the ten largest covering roughly 1.5%. The data were taken from a study of control samples from healthy donors and cancer patients. The J gene is TRBJ2-7, the V gene TRBV5-1; 7 nucleotides agree with TRBD1. The clonotype comes from a woman in her thirties in good health. The sample taken for sequencing was blood. The CDR3 bases are TGCGCCAGCAGCCCAAGCCAGGGGGTCTTGTACGAGCAGTACTTC. Translation gives CASSPSQGVLYEQYF.